This T cell receptor beta chain was identified during a study of T cells after yellow fever vaccination. Study-level information: Where fractions had low cell numbers, libraries were prepared from them with the SMART-Seq v4 Ultra Low Input RNA kit.

A process of 5'RACE template switching, which added a universal primer site and UMIs, was used to make TCR cDNA. TCRdb reprocessed the 5' RACE reads via MiXCR and lists one record per CDR3 protein. The data show 350,000 or so distinct CDR3 sequences, with about 7.8% seen just once and under 20% held by the top ten. Study-level results: It was a small share of clonotypes that appeared in both CD4 and CD8 compartments. Abundant clonotypes from the bulk population could contaminate FACS-sorted repertoires.

This clonotype has only a few counts. What it binds is unknown. In germline, CDR1 is SGHKS, CDR2 YYEKEE (reference sequence). The ends were cut back, 2 bases at V and 0 bases at J, with 11 bases in the middle. This CDR3 has 15 amino acids. Here the sequenced sample was PBMCs, taken about 41 days after the first yellow fever vaccination. The genes are TRBV5-5 and TRBJ1-2; possibly TRBD1 for D (5 bases). This TCR came from a man between 18 and 29 years old who received the YFV17D yellow fever vaccine. CDR3 loop: CASSFTGDPNYGYTF. Written as DNA, the CDR3 is TGTGCCAGCAGCTTCACTGGGGACCCTAACTATGGCTACACCTTC.